Presented here are 3 T cell receptor beta chains from one specimen sequenced in a study of shared clonotypes between healthy human individuals. The method was immunoSEQ multiplex PCR; TCRdb's version includes in-frame clones alone and lacks a portion of them. The table lists about 470,000 clones, about 85% of them singletons. Sequencing input: PBMCs. Receptor source: a woman in her 40s in good health. Some clones in this sample may be carry-over from other donors' samples.

This clone appeared once. V is TRBV10-3 and J is TRBJ2-7; possibly TRBD2 for D (6 bases). The CDR3 is 15 residues long. The ends were cut back, 7 bases at V and 7 bases at J, with 23 bases in the middle. The germline V gene has CDR1 ENHRY and CDR2 SYGVKD. In DNA form, the CDR3 reads TGTGCCATCACCCGGGACGGGAATAGTGGGGGGGAGCAGTACTTC. Translated: CAITRDGNSGGEQYF.

The chain uses TRBV7-2 and TRBJ2-3; 12 bases agree with TRBD1. Germline CDR1 is SGHTA and CDR2 is FQGNSA. V gave up 5 bases and J gave up 4 bases; unmatched junction bases: 7. The CDR3 runs 16 residues. Written as DNA, the CDR3 is TGTGCCAGCAGCCAGATGGGACAGGGGGCTTCAGATACGCAGTATTTT. Translated, it gives CASSQMGQGASDTQYF. Full variable domain (missing parts from reference TRBV7-2 and TRBJ2-3): GAGVSQSPSNKVTEKGKDVELRCDPISGHTALYWYRQSLGQGLEFLIYFQGNSAPDKSGLPSDRFSAERTGGSVSTLTIQRTQQEDSAVYLCASSQMGQGASDTQYFGPGTRLTVL.

The rearrangement joins TRBV6-1 to TRBJ2-7; weak D call: TRBD2 (5 bases). Germline V gene lookup returns CDR1 MNHNS and CDR2 SASEGT. CDR3 length: 12 amino acids. V lost 1 base and J lost 6, with 7 bases in between. The CDR3 DNA sequence: TGTGCCAGCAGTGAAGGACTAAGCGAGCAGTACTTC. It yields the protein CASSEGLSEQYF.